These 18 T cell receptor beta chains were sequenced from one sample in a study of cytomegalovirus exposure and HLA in healthy donors. The PCR used 60 Vbeta and 13 Jbeta primers. Here immunoSEQ multiplex PCR was the method, and the copy in TCRdb shows in-frame clones only, minus some. This table has 150,000 to 170,000 clones, 65% to 85% appearing once. Input material: PBMCs. The receptors stem from a woman in her thirties or forties in good health and CMV-seropositive.

This chain links TRBV30 with TRBJ1-1; a possible D gene is TRBD1 (6 bases). The CDR3 runs 17 residues. V lost 2 bases and J 4 bases, leaving 23 bases between the germline ends. Germline V gene lookup returns CDR1 GTSNPN and CDR2 SVGIG (reference sequence). In DNA form, the CDR3 reads TGTGCCTGGAGTCCACCAGGGGTCCTTCTAAGGGGCACTGAAGCTTTCTTT. It is translated as CAWSPPGVLLRGTEAFF.

CDR3 bases: TGTGCCAGCAGCCCATCGAAGGGGCGGAGCTACGAGCAGTACTTC. It yields the protein CASSPSKGRSYEQYF. The chain combines TRBV7-2 with TRBJ2-7; tentatively, D is TRBD1 (5 bases). Trimming pared 5 bases from V and 3 bases from J, leaving 17 bases between. Germline V lookup: CDR1 SGHTA, CDR2 FQGNSA. The CDR3 contains 15 residues.

The CDR3 loop reads CASSVEGRGFEKLFF. The DNA of the CDR3 is TGTGCCAGCAGCGTAGAGGGGCGAGGCTTTGAAAAACTGTTTTTT. The chain is built from TRBV9 and TRBJ1-4; D is perhaps TRBD1 (5 bases). The CDR3 is made up of 15 amino acids. The V and J ends lost 0 bases and 7 bases respectively, with 13 bases between them. Germline V gives CDR1 SGDLS, CDR2 YYNGEE.

The chain couples TRBV5-6 to TRBJ2-5; 15 bases map to TRBD2. This CDR3 has 17 residues. Germline CDR1 is SGHDT and CDR2 is YYEEEE. The V and J ends lost 2 bases and 4 bases, in that order; junction bases with no gene match: 6. The CDR3 reads CASSFPGLAGGGETQYF. CDR3 nucleotides: TGTGCCAGCAGCTTTCCTGGACTAGCGGGAGGGGGAGAGACCCAGTACTTC.

The chain is built from TRBV29-1 and TRBJ1-1; D call uncertain. Germline CDR1 SQVTM, CDR2 ANQGSEA. The CDR3 contains 13 residues. V was clipped by 1 base and J by 6 bases, with 12 bases between them. CDR3 in amino acids: CSVEVRGRAEAFF. The CDR3 nucleotides are TGCAGCGTTGAAGTCCGAGGGCGGGCTGAAGCTTTCTTT.

The V and J genes are TRBV5-1 and TRBJ2-3; D possibly corresponds to TRBD2 (6 bases). The CDR3 totals 15 residues. V was shortened by 6 bases and J by 0 bases, with 14 bases between the two germline ends. The V gene's germline CDR1 is SGHRS and CDR2 YFSETQ. In nucleotides, the CDR3 is TGCGCCAGCACAAGGTCCAGCGGGAGCACAGATACGCAGTATTTT. Its translation is CASTRSSGSTDTQYF.

The V and J genes are TRBV10-2 and TRBJ2-2, with 13 nucleotides matching TRBD2. The germline V gene encodes CDR1 WSHSY and CDR2 SAAADI. J gave up 8 bases and V 6 bases, and 18 bases lay outside the gene matches. The CDR3 contains 19 residues. The CDR3 DNA follows: TGCGCCAGCAGACCCGATAGGACTAGCGGGAGTTTTCGGGGTGGGGAGCTGTTTTTT. This encodes CASRPDRTSGSFRGGELFF.

The chain employs TRBV7-9 and TRBJ2-1; D gene ambiguous. The germline V and J ends were trimmed by 3 bases and 0 bases, with 9 bases remaining between them. Germline V gene sequence: CDR1 SEHNR, CDR2 FQNEAQ (reference sequence). The CDR3 extends over 15 amino acids. The CDR3 DNA is TGTGCCAGCAGCTTCCAACGGAGCTCCTACAATGAGCAGTTCTTC. Translating it yields CASSFQRSSYNEQFF.

This clone was found once. The V call is TRBV18, the J call TRBJ1-1; 9 bases agree with TRBD1. Unmatched junction bases numbered 6, after V lost 1 base and J lost 6 bases. Germline V gene lookup returns CDR1 KGHSH and CDR2 LQKENI. CDR3 length equals 15 residues. The CDR3, as DNA: TGTGCCAGCTCACCACAACAGGGGGCAGGGTCTGAAGCTTTCTTT. As protein: CASSPQQGAGSEAFF.

The V gene is TRBV28, the J gene TRBJ2-1, with D maybe TRBD2 (5 bases). The CDR3 consists of 16 residues. The V end was cut by 1 base, the J end by 4 bases, with 14 bases between. Germline-derived CDR1 and CDR2 are MDHEN and SYDVKM. The DNA for the CDR3 is TGTGCCAGCAGTTTATCCCGGGGTGGTCCTTACAATGAGCAGTTCTTC. The encoded protein is CASSLSRGGPYNEQFF.

The V and J genes are TRBV5-1 and TRBJ2-7, with 7 bases aligning to TRBD1. J lost 0 bases, V lost 4 bases, and 10 bases had no gene match. CDR1 and CDR2 (germline): SGHRS, YFSETQ. The CDR3 totals 16 residues. The CDR3 DNA reads as TGCGCCAGCAGCAGACAGGGACCCGGTGACTCCTACGAGCAGTACTTC. This encodes CASSRQGPGDSYEQYF.

The V and J genes are TRBV4-1 and TRBJ1-2; a possible D gene is TRBD1 (5 bases). Germline CDR1 MGHRA, CDR2 YSYEKL. The germline V and J ends were trimmed by 2 bases and 0 bases, with 16 bases remaining between them. The CDR3 loop spans 17 amino acids. As DNA, the CDR3 is TGCGCCAGCAGCCAAATTTTAGGGCGGGGGTCTAACTATGGCTACACCTTC. This encodes CASSQILGRGSNYGYTF.

The V and J genes are TRBV19 and TRBJ1-5, with 9 bases fitting TRBD1. Germline V gene sequence: CDR1 LNHDA, CDR2 SQIVND (reference sequence). CDR3 size: 14 residues. The V gene end was trimmed by 5 bases and the J gene end by 9 bases; junction bases not matched to a gene: 8. The CDR3 region is CASSSTGGVSPQHF. CDR3 DNA sequence: TGTGCCAGTAGTTCGACAGGGGGGGTGTCGCCCCAGCATTTT.

About this clone itself: This specimen includes other DNA sequences encoding the same CDR3. J is TRBJ2-1 and V is TRBV5-1; D is undetermined. This CDR3 region has 12 residues. Germline values: CDR1 SGHRS, CDR2 YFSETQ. V was trimmed by 0 bases and J by 6 bases, leaving 4 bases between them. CDR3 nucleotides: TGCGCCAGCAGCTTGGCGTTCAATGAGCAGTTCTTC. Its protein product is CASSLAFNEQFF. The whole variable domain, filled in from reference TRBV5-1 and TRBJ2-1, reads KAGVTQTPRYLIKTRGQQVTLSCSPISGHRSVSWYQQTPGQGLQFLFEYFSETQRNKGNFPGRFSGRQFSNSRSEMNVSTLELGDSALYLCASSLAFNEQFFGPGTRLTVL.

V and J are TRBV7-8 and TRBJ2-2; the match to TRBD1 covers 7 bases. The CDR3 consists of 16 residues. Germline V gene sequence: CDR1 SGHVS, CDR2 FQNEAQ. Trimming at V came to 4 bases and at J to 4 bases, leaving 9 bases not matched to a gene. As DNA, the CDR3 is TGTGCCAGCAGCTCCGGACAGGCCGCGACCACCGGGGAGCTGTTTTTT. Translated, it gives CASSSGQAATTGELFF.

The table lists this clone with a few counts. This sequence joins TRBV7-9 and TRBJ2-1; 7 bases map to TRBD2. There are 15 residues in the CDR3. After removal of 7 bases from V and 2 bases from J, the junction contained 8 bases not matched to a gene. CDR1 SEHNR and CDR2 FQNEAQ come from the germline V gene (reference sequence). Written as DNA, the CDR3 is TGTGCCAGCAACCCGGGGAGGGCGACCTACAATGAGCAGTTCTTC. This translates into CASNPGRATYNEQFF.

V usage is TRBV27 and J usage is TRBJ2-7, with a tentative D call TRBD2 (6 bases). V lost 1 base to trimming and J lost 5 bases, with 9 bases between them. The V gene's germline CDR1 is MNHEY and CDR2 SMNVEV (reference sequence). This CDR3 is 13 amino acids long. The CDR3 DNA sequence: TGTGCCAGCAGTTTATGGGGGGTCCACGAGCAGTACTTC. Translating it yields CASSLWGVHEQYF.

This clone was found a few times. The chain has TRBV6-1 and TRBJ1-6, with a weak D call TRBD1 (5 bases). The germline gives CDR1 MNHNS, CDR2 SASEGT. The CDR3 has 14 amino acids. The ends were cut back, 2 bases at V and 8 bases at J, with 10 bases in the middle. The CDR3 DNA is TGTGCCAGCAGTGAAAACAGGAGGGATTCACCCCTCCACTTT. It yields the protein CASSENRRDSPLHF.